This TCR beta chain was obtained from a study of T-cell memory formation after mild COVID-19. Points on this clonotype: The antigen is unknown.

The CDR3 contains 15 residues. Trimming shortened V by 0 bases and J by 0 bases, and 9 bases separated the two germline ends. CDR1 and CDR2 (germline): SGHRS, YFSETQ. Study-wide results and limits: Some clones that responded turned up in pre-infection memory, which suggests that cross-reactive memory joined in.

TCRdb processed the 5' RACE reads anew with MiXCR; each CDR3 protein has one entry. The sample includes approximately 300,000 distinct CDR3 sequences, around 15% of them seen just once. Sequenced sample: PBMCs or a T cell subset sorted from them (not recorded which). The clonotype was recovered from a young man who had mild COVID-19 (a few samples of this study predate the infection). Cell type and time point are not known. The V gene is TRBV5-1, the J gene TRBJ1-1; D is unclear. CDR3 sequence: CASSLEASLNTEAFF. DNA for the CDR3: TGCGCCAGCAGCTTGGAAGCAAGCTTGAACACTGAAGCTTTCTTT.